The entry that follows covers one T cell receptor beta chain sequence. Its cognate antigen is unknown. V lost 3 bases to trimming and J lost 8 bases, with 13 bases between them. The CDR3 runs to 14 residues. Germline V CDR1 and CDR2: LNHNV, YYDKDF (reference sequence). This sample is drawn from a study of memory CD4+ T cells and cytomegalovirus serostatus. Across the whole study: Of the healthy Belgian adults, fewer than 10 were CMV seropositive and approximately 25 seronegative. Notes on the study in general: The CMV-associated TCR signature appears largely within the CD4+ memory repertoire. Of 164 reported CMV TCRbeta sequences, under 70 were found in memory CD4+ repertoires.

Assay used: immunoSEQ multiplex PCR; TCRdb lists only in-frame clones, some missing. The data contain about 46,000 clones, roughly 80% of them seen just once; the ten biggest clones take up approximately 0.61%. Single viable CD3+CD4+CD8-CD45RO+ cells were sorted as the memory CD4+ T cells. The chain combines TRBV15 with TRBJ1-4; D is unclear. The clonotype was recovered from an adult in good health and CMV-seronegative. Sequencing was done on a sample of memory CD4+ T cells from blood. The CDR3 DNA sequence: TGTGCCACCAGCAGCTCGAGCGAGGACGAAAAACTGTTTTTT. Translated: CATSSSSEDEKLFF.